These 2 T cell receptor beta chains were sequenced from one sample in a study of T cells in Graves' hyperthyroidism and ophthalmopathy. Regions amplified from RNA transcripts were the TCR beta CDR3 regions. Researchers ran a first-round RT-PCR on the TCR CDR3 using the HTBI primer set. Using its own MiXCR run on the multiplex PCR reads, TCRdb lists one record per CDR3 protein. The table lists roughly 61,000 distinct CDR3 sequences, around 50% of them singletons. Sequencing input: blood. The source of these receptors is a woman aged 60-70 years with Graves' ophthalmopathy.

V and J are TRBV6-4 and TRBJ2-7; D gene uncertain. V dropped 0 bases and J dropped 6 bases, with 6 bases sitting between them. Germline loops: CDR1 MRHNA, CDR2 SNTAGT. This CDR3 spans 12 amino acids. CDR3 loop: CASSDSCGEQYF. The CDR3 nucleotides read TGTGCCAGCAGTGACTCGTGTGGCGAGCAGTACTTC.

The chain links TRBV19 to TRBJ2-7; 7 bases align to TRBD2. V was pared by 2 bases and J by 4 bases, with 8 bases of the junction left unmatched. The CDR3 is 15 residues long. Germline CDR1 reads LNHDA; CDR2 reads SQIVND (reference sequence). The CDR3 sequence is CASSITGRAVYEQYF. For the CDR3, the DNA is TGTGCCAGTAGTATAACGGGGAGGGCGGTATACGAGCAGTACTTC.